The following is a T cell receptor (beta chain) sequence with its context. The antigen remains unidentified. The CDR3 runs 16 residues. Germline V gene lookup returns CDR1 MDHEN and CDR2 SYDVKM. Trimming removed 7 bases from V and 7 bases from J, with 26 bases in between. This specimen comes from a study of blood T cells in healthy people across ages. General study results and limits: Donors of long life had a larger count of naive CD4+ cells and greater diversity than aged donors.

A second 7 to 11 cycle PCR used barcoded and J-beta primers. The authors tagged each cDNA molecule using a template-switch adaptor with 12 random nucleotides. TCRdb processed the 5' RACE reads anew with MiXCR; each CDR3 protein has one entry. The sample includes roughly 830,000 distinct CDR3 sequences, about 59% of them seen just once. Sequencing was performed on blood. This clonotype was sampled from a man aged 25 to 45 in good health. The chain links TRBV28 to TRBJ2-7; D is uncertain. The CDR3: CASNPPLLRRSNEQYF. The CDR3 coding sequence is TGTGCCAGCAACCCCCCGCTGCTCCGACGGTCCAATGAGCAGTACTTC.